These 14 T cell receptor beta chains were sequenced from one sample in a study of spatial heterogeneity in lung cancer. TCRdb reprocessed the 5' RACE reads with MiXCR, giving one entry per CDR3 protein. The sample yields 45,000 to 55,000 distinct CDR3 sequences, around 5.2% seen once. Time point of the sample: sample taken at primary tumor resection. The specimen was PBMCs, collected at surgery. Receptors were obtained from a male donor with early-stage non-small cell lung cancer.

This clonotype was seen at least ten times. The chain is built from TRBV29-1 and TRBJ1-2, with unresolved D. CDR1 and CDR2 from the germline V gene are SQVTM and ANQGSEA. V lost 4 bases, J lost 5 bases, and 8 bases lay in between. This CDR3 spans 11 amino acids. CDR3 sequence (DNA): TGCAGCGTTGCGGACCTATATGGCTACACCTTC. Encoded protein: CSVADLYGYTF.

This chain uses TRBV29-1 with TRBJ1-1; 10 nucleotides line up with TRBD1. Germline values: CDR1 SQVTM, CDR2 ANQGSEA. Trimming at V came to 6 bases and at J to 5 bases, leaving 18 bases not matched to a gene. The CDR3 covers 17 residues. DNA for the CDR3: TGCAGCGTCGCCCGACAGGGGGCTAGAGAGGTTAGAACTGAAGCTTTCTTT. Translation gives CSVARQGAREVRTEAFF.

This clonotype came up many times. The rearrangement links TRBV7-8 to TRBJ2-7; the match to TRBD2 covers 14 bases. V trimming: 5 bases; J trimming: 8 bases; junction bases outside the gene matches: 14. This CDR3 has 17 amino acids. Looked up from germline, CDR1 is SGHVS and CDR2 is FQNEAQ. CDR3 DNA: TGTGCCAGCAGCCCCCCGCTGAGACTAGCGGGAGGGCACAAGCAGTACTTC. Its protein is CASSPPLRLAGGHKQYF. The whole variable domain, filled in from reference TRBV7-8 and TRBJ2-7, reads GAGVSQSPRYKVAKRGQDVALRCDPISGHVSLFWYQQALGQGPEFLTYFQNEAQLDKSGLPSDRFFAERPEGSVSTLKIQRTQQEDSAVYLCASSPPLRLAGGHKQYFGPGTRLTVT.

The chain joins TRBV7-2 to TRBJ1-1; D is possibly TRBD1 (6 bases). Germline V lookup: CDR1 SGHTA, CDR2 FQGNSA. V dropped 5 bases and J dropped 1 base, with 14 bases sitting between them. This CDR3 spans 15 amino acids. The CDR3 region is CASSPRQARNTEAFF. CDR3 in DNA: TGTGCCAGCAGCCCGAGACAGGCCCGGAACACTGAAGCTTTCTTT.

The CDR3 DNA sequence: TGTGCCAGCAGTCCCCCAGCGGGGACCTCCTACAATGAGCAGTTCTTC. Its protein product is CASSPPAGTSYNEQFF. The rearrangement uses TRBV12-3 or TRBV12-4 and TRBJ2-1, with TRBD2 identical over 7 bases. J lost 0 bases, V lost 5 bases, and 7 bases had no gene match. The CDR3 is 16 residues long.

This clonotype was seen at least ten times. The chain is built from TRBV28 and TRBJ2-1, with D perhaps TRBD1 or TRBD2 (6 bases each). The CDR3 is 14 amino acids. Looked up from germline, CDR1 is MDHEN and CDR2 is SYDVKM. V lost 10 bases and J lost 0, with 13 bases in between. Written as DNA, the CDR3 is TGTGCCACCTGGGGGGCCATCTCCTACAATGAGCAGTTCTTC. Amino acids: CATWGAISYNEQFF.

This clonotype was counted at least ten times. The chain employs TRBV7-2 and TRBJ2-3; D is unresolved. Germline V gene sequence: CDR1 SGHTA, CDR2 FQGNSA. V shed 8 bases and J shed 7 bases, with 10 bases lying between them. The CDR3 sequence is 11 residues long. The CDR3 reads CASERLNTQYF. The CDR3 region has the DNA TGTGCCAGCGAGAGGTTGAATACGCAGTATTTT. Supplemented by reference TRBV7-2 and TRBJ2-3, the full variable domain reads GAGVSQSPSNKVTEKGKDVELRCDPISGHTALYWYRQSLGQGLEFLIYFQGNSAPDKSGLPSDRFSAERTGGSVSTLTIQRTQQEDSAVYLCASERLNTQYFGPGTRLTVL.

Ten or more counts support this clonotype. The chain's CDR3 is CASRSKGGLDGYTF. The CDR3 DNA is TGTGCCAGTAGAAGTAAGGGCGGCTTGGATGGCTACACCTTC. The rearrangement links TRBV19 to TRBJ1-2; D remains ambiguous. The length of the CDR3 is 14 residues. Germline V CDR1 and CDR2: LNHDA, SQIVND (reference sequence). The V end was cut by 6 bases, the J end by 6 bases, with 17 bases between.

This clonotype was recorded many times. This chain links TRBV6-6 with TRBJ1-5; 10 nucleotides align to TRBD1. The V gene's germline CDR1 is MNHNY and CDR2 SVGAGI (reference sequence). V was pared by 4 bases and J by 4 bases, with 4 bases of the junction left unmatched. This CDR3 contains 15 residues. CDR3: CASSLGQGFNQPQHF. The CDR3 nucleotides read TGTGCCAGCAGTTTGGGACAGGGGTTTAATCAGCCCCAGCATTTT.

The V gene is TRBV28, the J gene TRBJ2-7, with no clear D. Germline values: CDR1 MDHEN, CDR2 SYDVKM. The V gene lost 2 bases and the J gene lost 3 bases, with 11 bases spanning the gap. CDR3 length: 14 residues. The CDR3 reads CASSLDPSHYEQYF. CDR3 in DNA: TGTGCCAGCAGTTTAGACCCCAGTCACTACGAGCAGTACTTC.

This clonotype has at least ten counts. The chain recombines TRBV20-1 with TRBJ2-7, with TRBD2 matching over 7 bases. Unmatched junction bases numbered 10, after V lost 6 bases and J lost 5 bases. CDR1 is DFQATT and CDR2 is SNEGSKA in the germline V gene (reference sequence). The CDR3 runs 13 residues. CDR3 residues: CSAEGREWNEQYF. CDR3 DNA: TGCAGTGCCGAGGGGCGGGAGTGGAACGAGCAGTACTTC.

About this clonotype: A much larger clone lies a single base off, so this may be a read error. The CDR3 DNA is TGTGCCAGCCCCCACGAGGGACCCAACGAGCAGTACTTC. Protein sequence: CASPHEGPNEQYF. This chain joins TRBV6-5 and TRBJ2-7, with D perhaps TRBD1 or TRBD2 (5 bases each). The CDR3 runs 13 residues. The V end was cut by 8 bases, the J end by 5 bases, with 16 bases between. The germline CDR1 and CDR2 sequences are MNHEY and SVGAGI.

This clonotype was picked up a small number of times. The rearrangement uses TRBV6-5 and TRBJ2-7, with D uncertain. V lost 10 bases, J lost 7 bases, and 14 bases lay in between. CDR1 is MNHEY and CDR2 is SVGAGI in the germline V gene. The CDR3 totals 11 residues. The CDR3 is CATRSVLEQYF. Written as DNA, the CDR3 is TGTGCCACCCGGTCGGTACTTGAGCAGTACTTC.

The CDR3 loop is CASSLRPQVFSTEAFF. CDR3 DNA: TGTGCCAGCAGTTTAAGGCCCCAGGTATTTAGCACTGAAGCTTTCTTT. The chain joins TRBV27 to TRBJ1-1; D gene uncertain. CDR1 MNHEY and CDR2 SMNVEV come from the germline V gene (reference sequence). Trimming left V 2 bases short and J 4 bases short, with 17 bases between. The CDR3 is 16 residues long.